This section outlines one T cell receptor (beta chain) sequence together with its context. Its antigen is currently unknown. This specimen comes from a study of cytomegalovirus exposure and HLA in healthy donors. Study-wide findings and caveats: It was taken for granted in presence/absence analyses that sequencing depth across donors was roughly uniform.

The PCR contained 60 Vbeta and 13 Jbeta primers. Libraries were prepared by immunoSEQ multiplex PCR; TCRdb keeps only in-frame clonotypes and omits some of them. The data hold fewer than 200,000 clones, with about 76% observed a single time. There are 16 residues in the CDR3. Deletions cut 3 bases from V and 5 bases from J, with 17 bases between. Looked up from germline, CDR1 is SGHVS and CDR2 is FNYEAQ. The TCR originated in a female donor in good health and CMV-seronegative. The V gene is TRBV7-6, the J gene TRBJ2-1, with no clear D. Sequences were obtained from PBMCs. The CDR3 region is CASSFPLLDKNNEQFF. CDR3 sequence (DNA): TGTGCCAGCAGCTTCCCCCTCCTAGATAAGAACAATGAGCAGTTCTTC.